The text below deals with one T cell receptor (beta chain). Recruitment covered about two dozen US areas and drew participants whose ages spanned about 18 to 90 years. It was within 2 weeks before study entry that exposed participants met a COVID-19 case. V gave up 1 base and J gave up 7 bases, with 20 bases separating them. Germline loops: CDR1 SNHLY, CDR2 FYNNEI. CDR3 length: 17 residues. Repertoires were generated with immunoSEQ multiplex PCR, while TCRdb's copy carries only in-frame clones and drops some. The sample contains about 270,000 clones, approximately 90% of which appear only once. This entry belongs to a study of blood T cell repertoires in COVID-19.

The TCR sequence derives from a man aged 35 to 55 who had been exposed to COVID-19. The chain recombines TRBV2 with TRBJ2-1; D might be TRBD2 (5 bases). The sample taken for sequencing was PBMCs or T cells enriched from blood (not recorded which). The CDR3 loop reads CASSEDFMESRGNEQFF. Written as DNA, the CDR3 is TGTGCCAGCAGTGAAGATTTTATGGAGAGCCGAGGGAATGAGCAGTTCTTC. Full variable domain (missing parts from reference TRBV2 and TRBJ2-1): EPEVTQTPSHQVTQMGQEVILRCVPISNHLYFYWYRQILGQKVEFLVSFYNNEISEKSEIFDDQFSVERPDGSNFTLKIRSTKLEDSAMYFCASSEDFMESRGNEQFFGPGTRLTVL.